The entry below describes one TCR beta chain. This record belongs to a study of T and B cells in COVID-19 patients. Background on the study: Blood was sampled from COVID-19 patients who were either actively infected or recovered. Comorbidities linked to unfavorable COVID-19 outcome were present in about 90% of the 20 active-infection patients.

Germline lookup yields CDR1 LNHDA and CDR2 SQIVND (reference sequence). The V gene lost 5 bases and the J gene lost 5 bases, with 7 bases spanning the gap. The CDR3 is made up of 12 amino acids. Multiplex PCR with BIOMED2 TRB-A/B primer pools amplified TRB rearrangements. TCRdb re-called the multiplex PCR reads through MiXCR, storing one row per CDR3 protein. The table lists under 20,000 distinct CDR3 sequences, about 30% of them singletons. From blood, about 250-500 ng of genomic DNA served as TRB template. The sample consisted of blood. The receptor was derived from a human donor who had recovered from COVID-19. This chain links TRBV19 with TRBJ1-5, with no clear D. CDR3 loop: CASSAFDQPQHF. The CDR3, as DNA: TGTGCCAGTAGTGCCTTCGATCAGCCCCAGCATTTT.